This is a list of T cell receptor beta chains from one sample in a study of T cell responses to AZD1222 COVID-19 vaccine. Using immunoSEQ multiplex PCR, the repertoire was profiled, and TCRdb retains in-frame clones only, with some absent. The sample yields 150,000 to 200,000 clones, around nine tenths seen once. The specimen comprised peripheral blood, sampled on day 0 of AZD1222 vaccination. The source is an adult in good health. CDR3s leave out the opening cysteine and the closing phenylalanine or tryptophan. The D gene is left open where the match is weak.

V	D	J	CDR3
TRBV19	TRBD2	TRBJ2-5	ASSYLGLAGLETQY
TRBV11-3	-	TRBJ2-7	ASSLTAAYEQY
TRBV5-1	-	TRBJ1-1	ASSFRGDTNTEAF
TRBV29-1	TRBD1	TRBJ1-1	SVDPGTGSNTEAF
TRBV7-2	TRBD1	TRBJ1-5	ASTAGTGRNQPQH
TRBV11-3	-	TRBJ2-2	ASSLATVANTGELF
TRBV6-2/TRBV6-3	-	TRBJ2-1	ASSYGLGHSGSYNEQF
TRBV5-1	TRBD1	TRBJ1-4	ASSLNGQGATNEKLF
TRBV7-3	-	TRBJ2-6	ASSPQSTGANVLT
TRBV9	-	TRBJ2-3	ASSPRLTGTFSNTDTQY
TRBV7-2	-	TRBJ2-7	ASSSPKGGLNEQY
TRBV7-9	-	TRBJ2-7	ASSLSIGSLAYEQY
TRBV2	TRBD1	TRBJ1-1	ASKVDRGWAEAF
TRBV20-1	-	TRBJ2-5	SARLQETQY
TRBV3-1/TRBV3-2	TRBD1	TRBJ1-2	ASSPDRGGYT
TRBV5-1	-	TRBJ1-1	ASSPLGTKGTEAF
TRBV6-2/TRBV6-3	TRBD2	TRBJ2-1	ASSLGGGPLGEQF
TRBV11-2	TRBD2	TRBJ2-5	ASSPGGGQRETQY
TRBV27	-	TRBJ2-5	ASRPTGSWETQY
TRBV27	TRBD1	TRBJ1-5	ASRPGQGAGQPQH
TRBV19	TRBD2	TRBJ2-3	ATRGLAANTDTQY
TRBV3-1/TRBV3-2	-	TRBJ2-6	ASSKTSGPSGANVLT
TRBV2	-	TRBJ2-5	ASRLGPEETQY
TRBV9	-	TRBJ2-5	ASSAGSRETQY
TRBV7-2	-	TRBJ1-2	ASSLGIETYLGYT
TRBV28	-	TRBJ1-5	ASSLVPGSSNQPQH
TRBV5-1	-	TRBJ2-1	ASSRTGAGPERGEQF
TRBV5-4	TRBD1	TRBJ2-5	ASSFGQGATQETQY
TRBV6-5	TRBD1	TRBJ2-1	ASRPTTGGYNEQF
TRBV6-5	TRBD1	TRBJ2-1	ASSRTGSVNEQF
TRBV14	-	TRBJ2-1	ASSQVRGIEFEQF
TRBV13	TRBD2	TRBJ2-5	ASSLERGGRETQY
TRBV15	-	TRBJ1-5	ATSRDLAGAQPQH
TRBV12-3/TRBV12-4	TRBD1	TRBJ2-1	ASSYRGSAF
TRBV19	-	TRBJ1-2	ASSIWGNGQDGYT
TRBV19	-	TRBJ2-2	ASSIFSGRDTGELF
TRBV28	-	TRBJ1-1	ASSLGGGFMGEAF
TRBV7-2	-	TRBJ1-4	ASSLAGATNEKLF
TRBV4-1	-	TRBJ1-2	ASSQDGGRTYGYT
TRBV3-1/TRBV3-2	-	TRBJ1-1	ASSPRDWHTEAF
TRBV30	-	TRBJ2-1	AWSILGRGYNEQF
TRBV7-9	-	TRBJ2-3	ASSLDGRSSTDTQY
TRBV3-1/TRBV3-2	TRBD1	TRBJ2-2	ASSRDRNTGELF
TRBV2	TRBD2	TRBJ2-7	ASSETSGSYEQY
TRBV6-5	-	TRBJ1-2	ASSYKGDNYGYT
TRBV11-2	-	TRBJ1-4	ASSLVGSTNEKLF
TRBV7-2	-	TRBJ1-2	ASSGTLYGYT
TRBV28	TRBD2	TRBJ2-3	ASSSLPGTRREGTQY
TRBV6-5	-	TRBJ1-6	ASSHEGSPLH
TRBV6-1	-	TRBJ1-1	ASSEQVKNTEAF